A selection of T cell receptor beta chains follows, all from one sample in a study of identical twins. MiXCR was run by TCRdb on the 5' RACE reads, yielding one entry per CDR3 protein. The sample contains 640,000 or so distinct CDR3 sequences, around 5.7% of which appear only once. The sequencing sample was made of naive T cells sorted from blood. The origin of the receptors is a young man in good health. Both conserved end residues are part of each CDR3. The D gene is left open where the match is weak. Expanded clones are given a class, and other clones once, few, many or no size at all.

v_call	j_call	d_call	clone_size	cdr3_aa	cdr3_nt
TRBV7-8	TRBJ2-7	.	many	CASRPRGSYEQYF	TGTGCCAGCAGGCCCAGGGGTAGCTACGAGCAGTACTTC
TRBV27	TRBJ1-5	.	many	CASSLKGAGGNQPQHF	TGTGCCAGCAGTTTAAAAGGGGCGGGGGGCAATCAGCCCCAGCATTTT
TRBV11-1	TRBJ2-7	TRBD2	few	CASSLEAAGDEQYF	TGTGCCAGCAGCTTAGAGGCGGCGGGAGACGAGCAGTACTTC
TRBV6-6	TRBJ2-1	.	many	CASSYSLYNEQFF	TGTGCCAGCAGTTACTCCCTGTACAATGAGCAGTTCTTC
TRBV19	TRBJ2-7	.	.	CASSRTGLKHEQYF	TGTGCCAGTAGTCGGACCGGGCTAAAACACGAGCAGTACTTC
TRBV20-1	TRBJ1-1	.	many	CSARAGGEATEAFF	TGCAGTGCTAGAGCCGGGGGGGAGGCCACTGAAGCTTTCTTT
TRBV27	TRBJ2-5	TRBD2	.	CASRLGTSGQETQYF	TGTGCCAGCAGACTCGGGACTAGCGGACAAGAGACCCAGTACTTC
TRBV27	TRBJ1-4	TRBD1	few	CASRPTGGNPGKLFF	TGTGCCAGCCGACCGACAGGGGGTAATCCGGGGAAACTGTTTTTT
TRBV20-1	TRBJ2-5	.	many	CSAMRGARTASQETQYF	TGCAGTGCTATGAGGGGGGCCAGGACAGCGAGCCAAGAGACCCAGTACTTC
TRBV7-2	TRBJ2-3	TRBD2	many	CASSPTSGMAPDTQYF	TGTGCCAGCAGCCCGACTAGCGGGATGGCCCCAGATACGCAGTATTTT
TRBV29-1	TRBJ2-3	.	many	CSVGGSHTDTQYF	TGCAGCGTTGGGGGGAGTCACACAGATACGCAGTATTTT
TRBV12-3/TRBV12-4	TRBJ1-5	.	many	CASSFFPGTENQPQHF	TGTGCCAGCAGTTTCTTCCCCGGGACCGAGAATCAGCCCCAGCATTTT
TRBV5-1	TRBJ2-5	TRBD2	many	CASSPRGWTSGQETQYF	TGCGCCAGCAGCCCAAGGGGATGGACTAGCGGGCAAGAGACCCAGTACTTC
TRBV20-1	TRBJ2-3	.	many	CSASPITDTQYF	TGCAGTGCCTCACCCATCACAGATACGCAGTATTTT
TRBV30	TRBJ2-1	.	many	CAWSADRGGYNEQFF	TGTGCCTGGAGTGCCGACAGGGGAGGGTACAATGAGCAGTTCTTC
TRBV7-9	TRBJ2-7	.	many	CASSSDYYEQYF	TGTGCCAGCAGCTCGGACTACTACGAGCAGTACTTC
TRBV10-3	TRBJ2-1	TRBD2	many	CAISGAGSSYNEQFF	TGTGCCATCAGTGGAGCGGGGAGCTCCTACAATGAGCAGTTCTTC
TRBV12-5	TRBJ2-1	.	many	CASGLSGTRGLNEQFF	TGTGCTAGTGGTTTGTCAGGGACACGGGGGTTGAATGAGCAGTTCTTC
TRBV27	TRBJ2-1	TRBD2	.	CASSLLAGTGEQFF	TGTGCCAGCAGTCTTCTAGCGGGGACTGGTGAGCAGTTCTTC
TRBV28	TRBJ2-7	TRBD1	many	CASRLDRERYEQYF	TGTGCCAGCAGGTTGGACAGGGAACGGTACGAGCAGTACTTC
TRBV10-3	TRBJ2-1	TRBD2	.	CAISDYSSGRFYNEQFF	TGTGCCATCAGTGATTATTCGAGCGGGAGGTTTTACAATGAGCAGTTCTTC
TRBV20-1	TRBJ2-5	.	few	CSASRREETQYF	TGCAGTGCTAGTCGGCGGGAAGAGACCCAGTACTTC
TRBV19	TRBJ2-3	.	few	CASSRDSGRLGDTQYF	TGTGCCAGTAGTCGGGACTCGGGCCGTTTAGGAGATACGCAGTATTTT
TRBV29-1	TRBJ2-5	TRBD1	many	CSVPRTGKETQYF	TGCAGCGTACCCCGGACAGGGAAAGAGACCCAGTACTTC
TRBV28	TRBJ2-2	TRBD2	.	CASSAGGAGGPVGELFF	TGTGCCAGCAGTGCCGGGGGAGCGGGAGGGCCTGTCGGGGAGCTGTTTTTT
TRBV5-1	TRBJ2-1	TRBD2	many	CASSSTSGTNEQFF	TGCGCCAGCAGCTCGACTAGCGGTACCAATGAGCAGTTCTTC
TRBV27	TRBJ2-2	TRBD1	.	CASSSPGQAGTGELFF	TGTGCCAGCAGTTCGCCGGGACAGGCGGGCACCGGGGAGCTGTTTTTT
TRBV19	TRBJ1-5	.	many	CASQRTSQEPQHF	TGTGCCAGTCAGAGGACATCGCAAGAGCCCCAGCATTTT
TRBV11-2	TRBJ2-3	TRBD2	.	CASSFRLAGGQPTDTQYF	TGTGCCAGCAGCTTTCGACTAGCGGGAGGCCAACCCACAGATACGCAGTATTTT
TRBV14	TRBJ2-1	.	few	CASSQDRNRDSNEQFF	TGTGCCAGCAGCCAAGATAGGAACAGGGATTCAAATGAGCAGTTCTTC
TRBV20-1	TRBJ2-1	.	.	CSARDLALTTYNEQFF	TGCAGTGCTAGAGATTTGGCCTTAACCACCTACAATGAGCAGTTCTTC
TRBV5-1	TRBJ2-6	.	few	CASSQGVLGKEASGANVLTF	TGCGCCAGCAGCCAGGGAGTTCTGGGCAAGGAAGCCTCTGGGGCCAACGTCCTGACTTTC
TRBV4-2	TRBJ2-7	TRBD2	.	CASSQEFRASGVNF	TGTGCCAGCAGCCAAGAGTTCCGGGCTAGCGGGGTAAACTTC
TRBV27	TRBJ1-1	.	.	CASRKDTEAFF	TGTGCCAGCAGGAAGGACACTGAAGCTTTCTTT
TRBV18	TRBJ2-1	TRBD2	.	CASSPLGTSGTGNEQFF	TGTGCCAGCTCACCACTAGGGACTAGCGGGACGGGCAATGAGCAGTTCTTC
TRBV7-9	TRBJ2-3	TRBD2	many	CASRDSGRSATQYF	TGTGCCAGCAGAGATAGCGGGAGATCCGCCACGCAGTATTTT
TRBV6-1	TRBJ2-3	.	many	CASSPPEADTQYF	TGTGCCAGCAGCCCACCGGAGGCAGATACGCAGTATTTT
TRBV12-3/TRBV12-4	TRBJ1-5	TRBD1	many	CASSLTGGNQPQHF	TGTGCCAGCAGCCTGACAGGGGGCAATCAGCCCCAGCATTTT
TRBV18	TRBJ2-1	TRBD2	many	CASSPPGLAGGGSYNEQFF	TGTGCCAGCTCACCTCCGGGACTAGCGGGAGGGGGCTCCTACAATGAGCAGTTCTTC
TRBV5-1	TRBJ2-3	.	few	CASSLDPPDTQYF	TGCGCCAGCAGCTTGGACCCCCCAGATACGCAGTATTTT
TRBV7-9	TRBJ2-7	.	.	CASSLHNYEQYF	TGTGCCAGCAGCCTACATAACTACGAGCAGTACTTC
TRBV5-1	TRBJ1-6	.	many	CASSPAPLRRSGAGLDSPLHF	TGCGCCAGCAGCCCGGCCCCACTCCGTCGGTCCGGGGCGGGTCTGGATTCACCCCTCCACTTT
TRBV7-2	TRBJ2-1	TRBD2	.	CASSKLAGRRNEQFF	TGTGCCAGCAGCAAACTAGCGGGACGGCGGAATGAGCAGTTCTTC
TRBV12-3/TRBV12-4	TRBJ2-5	TRBD2	many	CASTTRTSETQYF	TGTGCCAGCACAACAAGGACTAGCGAGACCCAGTACTTC